This T cell receptor beta chain was identified during a study of T cells after yellow fever vaccination. Broader study findings: Though weaker, the secondary response peaked faster, on day 5 versus 15.

Trimming removed 5 bases from V and 5 bases from J; junction bases left unmatched: 3. Germline V lookup: CDR1 MNHNY, CDR2 SVGAGI (reference sequence). The CDR3 spans 13 residues. TCRdb processed the 5' RACE reads anew with MiXCR; each CDR3 protein has one entry. The data contain 310,000 or so distinct CDR3 sequences, around 3.6% of them singletons. About this clonotype: As yet, its antigen is unknown.

The sequencing here drew on PBMCs, taken on the day of the yellow fever booster vaccination. The TCR sequence derives from a man between 18 and 35 years old who received the YFV17D yellow fever vaccine. The gene calls are TRBV6-6 and TRBJ1-5; 7 nucleotides align to TRBD1. The CDR3 DNA reads as TGTGCCAGCAGTAAACAGGGGTATCAGCCCCAGCATTTT. Protein sequence: CASSKQGYQPQHF.